This T cell receptor beta chain was documented in a study of T-cell reconstitution after alpha-beta-depleted transplantation in children. Study-wide points: Expanded clones from the graft, numbering several hundred, reportedly supplied alpha-beta T cells about two months after transplant. T-cell numbers and diversity one year post-transplant derived largely from freshly generated T cells.

As concerns this clonotype: What it recognizes is unknown.

It was with unique molecular identifiers that the TCRbeta library was prepared. TCRdb used MiXCR to reprocess the PCR reads, holding one entry per CDR3 protein. The table includes about 980,000 distinct CDR3 sequences, less than 30% detected once. The CDR3 totals 14 residues. Looked up from germline, CDR1 is MNHEY and CDR2 is SVGEGT. Between the trimmed V and J ends, which lost 2 bases and 5 bases, there was a span of 10 bases. The clonotype comes from a boy less than two years old who had a stem cell transplant for SCID, so the T cells may come from the graft donor. Here the sequenced sample was PBMCs, mostly from graft donor cells, taken 360 days after TCRalphabeta/CD19-depleted stem cell transplant. The chain carries TRBV6-2 or TRBV6-3 and TRBJ1-5; possibly TRBD1 for D (5 bases). CDR3 sequence (DNA): TGTGCCAGCAGTTACGGGGCTCCTTATCAGCCCCAGCATTTT. Translated: CASSYGAPYQPQHF.